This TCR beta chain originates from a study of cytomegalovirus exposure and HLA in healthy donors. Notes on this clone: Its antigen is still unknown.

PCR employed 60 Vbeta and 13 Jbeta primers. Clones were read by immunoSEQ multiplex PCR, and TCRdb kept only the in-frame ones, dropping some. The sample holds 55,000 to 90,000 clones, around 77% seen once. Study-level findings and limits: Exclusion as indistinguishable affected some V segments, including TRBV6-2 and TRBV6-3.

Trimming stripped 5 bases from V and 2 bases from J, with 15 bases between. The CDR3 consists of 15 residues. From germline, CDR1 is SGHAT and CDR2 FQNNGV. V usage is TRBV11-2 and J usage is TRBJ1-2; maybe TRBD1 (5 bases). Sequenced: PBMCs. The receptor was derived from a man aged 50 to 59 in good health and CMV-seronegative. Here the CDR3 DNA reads TGTGCCAGCAGCCCGGCCGCAGGGATCAACTATGGCTACACCTTC. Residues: CASSPAAGINYGYTF. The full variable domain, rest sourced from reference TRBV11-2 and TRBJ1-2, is EAGVAQSPRYKIIEKRQSVAFWCNPISGHATLYWYQQILGQGPKLLIQFQNNGVVDDSQLPKDRFSAERLKGVDSTLKIQPAKLEDSAVYLCASSPAAGINYGYTFGSGTRLTVV.